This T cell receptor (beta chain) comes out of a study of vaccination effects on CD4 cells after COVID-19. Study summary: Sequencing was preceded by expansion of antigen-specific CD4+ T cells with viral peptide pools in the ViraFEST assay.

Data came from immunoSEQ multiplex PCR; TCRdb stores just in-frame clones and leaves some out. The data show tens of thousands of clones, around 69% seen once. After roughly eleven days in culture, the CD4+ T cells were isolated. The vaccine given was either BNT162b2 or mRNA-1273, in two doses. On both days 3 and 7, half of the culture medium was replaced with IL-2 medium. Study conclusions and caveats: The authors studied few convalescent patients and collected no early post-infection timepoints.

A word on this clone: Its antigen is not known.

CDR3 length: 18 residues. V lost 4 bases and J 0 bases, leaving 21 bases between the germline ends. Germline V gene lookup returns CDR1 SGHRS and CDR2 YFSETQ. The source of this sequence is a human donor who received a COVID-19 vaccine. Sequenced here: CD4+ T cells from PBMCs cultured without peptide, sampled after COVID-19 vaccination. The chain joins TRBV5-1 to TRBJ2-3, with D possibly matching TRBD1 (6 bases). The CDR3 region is CASSRLRVTGQSTDTQYF. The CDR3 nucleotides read TGCGCCAGCAGCCGCCTCAGAGTTACGGGACAAAGCACAGATACGCAGTATTTT.